Below, 15 T cell receptor beta chains from the same sample are listed, as sequenced in a study of CD8 T cells in Susac syndrome. Random hexamers were used to reverse transcribe the RNA input (roughly 0.5 to 1 ug). MiXCR, run by TCRdb on the immunoSEQ multiplex PCR reads, gives a single entry per CDR3 protein. The data contain some 180,000 distinct CDR3 sequences, around nine tenths of them singletons. Sequencing was done on a sample of CD4+ T cells from PBMCs. These receptors were collected from a human donor with Susac syndrome.

The V call is TRBV7-3, the J call TRBJ2-3; tentative D call: TRBD1 (5 bases). The V gene's germline CDR1 is SGHTA and CDR2 FQGTGA. This CDR3 is 15 amino acids long. V shed 3 bases and J shed 5 bases, with 15 bases lying between them. The CDR3 sequence: CASSFSVSQGDTQYF. CDR3 in DNA: TGTGCCAGCAGCTTCTCGGTCTCTCAGGGAGATACGCAGTATTTT.

The chain has TRBV5-1 and TRBJ2-6; weak D call: TRBD1 (6 bases). In germline, CDR1 is SGHRS, CDR2 YFSETQ. V was clipped by 0 bases and J by 2 bases, with 9 bases between them. The CDR3 length is 16 residues. The CDR3: CASSLVRGTGANVLTF. The CDR3, as DNA: TGCGCCAGCAGCTTGGTTAGGGGGACTGGGGCCAACGTCCTGACTTTC.

This clonotype was seen only a few times. J is TRBJ2-7 and V is TRBV20-1; D not certain. Looked up from germline, CDR1 is DFQATT and CDR2 is SNEGSKA (reference sequence). The V gene lost 6 bases and the J gene lost 2 bases, with 14 bases spanning the gap. This CDR3 has 13 residues. CDR3 protein: CSAKSDPPYEQYF. As DNA, the CDR3 is TGCAGTGCGAAATCAGACCCACCCTACGAGCAGTACTTC.

The chain couples TRBV20-1 to TRBJ2-3; 9 bases are a match to TRBD2. The germline CDR1 and CDR2 sequences are DFQATT and SNEGSKA (reference sequence). After removal of 1 base from V and 6 bases from J, the junction contained 8 bases not matched to a gene. CDR3 length: 15 amino acids. The CDR3 nucleotides read TGCAGTGCTAGAGTTCGGCGGGGGGGCGTCGATACGCAGTATTTT. Its translation: CSARVRRGGVDTQYF.

This sequence joins TRBV7-2 and TRBJ2-1; D gene uncertain. V was pared by 3 bases and J by 12 bases, with 9 bases between. The CDR3 totals 11 residues. The V gene's germline CDR1 is SGHTA and CDR2 FQGNSA. The DNA of the CDR3 is TGTGCCAGCAGCTTCACAAACAGGCAGTTCTTC. Its translation: CASSFTNRQFF.

The rearrangement links TRBV27 to TRBJ2-3, with TRBD1 identical over 9 bases. Germline V gene data show CDR1 as MNHEY and CDR2 as SMNVEV (reference sequence). V was pared by 4 bases and J by 3 bases, with 8 bases of the junction left unmatched. There are 16 residues in the CDR3. CDR3 sequence reads: CASSYRPGQGTDTQYF. CDR3 sequence (DNA): TGTGCCAGCAGTTATAGACCCGGACAGGGGACAGATACGCAGTATTTT.

The rearrangement uses TRBV28 and TRBJ2-2; TRBD2 agrees at 10 bases. The CDR3 runs 21 residues. The germline gives CDR1 MDHEN, CDR2 SYDVKM. The V and J ends lost 11 bases and 4 bases, in that order; junction bases with no gene match: 28. This CDR3 is CACTGRTGVASGSQGTGELFF. CDR3 DNA sequence: TGTGCCTGTACAGGGCGTACAGGGGTGGCTAGCGGGAGCCAGGGCACCGGGGAGCTGTTTTTT.

The rearrangement uses TRBV5-1 and TRBJ2-7; D is possibly TRBD2 (6 bases). CDR3 length: 15 amino acids. V shed 4 bases and J shed 3 bases, with 17 bases lying between them. Germline V gives CDR1 SGHRS, CDR2 YFSETQ. Here the CDR3 reads CASSRNAGNSYEQYF. The DNA for the CDR3 is TGCGCCAGCAGCAGAAATGCGGGGAATAGCTACGAGCAGTACTTC.

This clonotype was observed a few times. The DNA for the CDR3 is TGCGCCAGCAGCCTCCAGGGACAGGACTATGGCTACACCTTC. Its protein product is CASSLQGQDYGYTF. The V call is TRBV5-1, the J call TRBJ1-2; 8 bases map to TRBD1. The CDR3 consists of 14 residues. V lost 4 bases to trimming and J lost 3 bases; unmatched junction nucleotides: 5. The V gene's germline CDR1 is SGHRS and CDR2 YFSETQ.

The genes are TRBV6-5 and TRBJ1-1; D call uncertain. This CDR3 is built from 14 residues. V lost 5 bases to trimming and J lost 1 base, with 11 bases between them. CDR1 and CDR2 from the germline V gene are MNHEY and SVGAGI. In DNA form, the CDR3 reads TGTGCCAGCAGTCAGACACACACGAACACTGAAGCTTTCTTT. Translation: CASSQTHTNTEAFF.

This chain links TRBV12-3 or TRBV12-4 with TRBJ1-1; D is possibly TRBD1 (5 bases). This CDR3 comprises 15 residues. Trimming removed 3 bases from V and 3 bases from J, with 14 bases in between. CDR3 in DNA: TGTGCCAGCAGTTTGAAGGGGTACGTCGACACTGAAGCTTTCTTT. Amino acid sequence: CASSLKGYVDTEAFF.

In regard to this clonotype: Sequence at one end of the junction differs from germline and may be a read error. The CDR3 sequence is CASSPFIDTEAFF. The DNA for the CDR3 is TGTGCCAGCAGCCCCTTCATCGACACCGAAGCTTTCTTT. The rearrangement uses TRBV3-1 and TRBJ1-1; D is uncertain. This CDR3 is built from 13 residues. The germline CDR1 and CDR2 sequences are LGHDT and YNNKEL (reference sequence). The full variable domain, its missing parts supplied by reference TRBV3-1 and TRBJ1-1, is DTAVSQTPKYLVTQMGNDKSIKCEQNLGHDTMYWYKQDSKKFLKIMFSYNNKELIINETVPNRFSPKSPDKAHLNLHINSLELGDSAVYFCASSPFIDTEAFFGQGTRLTVV.

The chain combines TRBV3-1 with TRBJ1-5, with a possible D match to TRBD1 (5 bases). The V gene's germline CDR1 is LGHDT and CDR2 YNNKEL (reference sequence). Trimming pared 3 bases from V and 7 bases from J, leaving 10 bases between. The CDR3 contains 13 residues. The CDR3 reads CASSQFGGQPQHF. The CDR3 coding sequence is TGTGCCAGCAGCCAGTTTGGGGGGCAGCCCCAGCATTTT.

The V and J genes are TRBV20-1 and TRBJ2-7; TRBD1 matches 7 bases. CDR3 length: 13 residues. Per germline, CDR1 DFQATT and CDR2 SNEGSKA (reference sequence). Trimming cost V 6 bases and J 3 bases; bases outside gene matches: 8. The chain's CDR3 is CSARLQGIYEQYF. The DNA for the CDR3 is TGCAGTGCGAGGTTACAGGGGATCTACGAGCAGTACTTC.

The chain links TRBV7-8 to TRBJ2-1, with D unresolved. Trimming stripped 2 bases from V and 10 bases from J, with 9 bases between. There are 12 residues in the CDR3. Germline assignment: CDR1 SGHVS and CDR2 FQNEAQ. The CDR3: CASSLYAEEQFF. The CDR3 nucleotides are TGTGCCAGCAGCTTATATGCGGAGGAGCAGTTCTTC.